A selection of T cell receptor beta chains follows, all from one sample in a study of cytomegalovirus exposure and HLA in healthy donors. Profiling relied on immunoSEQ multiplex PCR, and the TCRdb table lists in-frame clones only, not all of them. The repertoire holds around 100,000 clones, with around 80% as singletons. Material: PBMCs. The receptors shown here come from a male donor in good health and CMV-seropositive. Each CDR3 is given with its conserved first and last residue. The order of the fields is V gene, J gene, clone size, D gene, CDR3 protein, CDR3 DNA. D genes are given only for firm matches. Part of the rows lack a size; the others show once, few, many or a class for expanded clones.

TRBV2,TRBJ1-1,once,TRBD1,CASRGADREEAFF,TGTGCCAGCAGGGGGGCCGACAGGGAAGAAGCTTTCTTT
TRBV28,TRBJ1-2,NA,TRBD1,CASSLMVWDSVGKGYTF,TGTGCCAGCAGTTTAATGGTTTGGGACAGTGTAGGGAAAGGCTACACCTTC
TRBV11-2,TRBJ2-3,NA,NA,CASSLAPTGTDTQYF,TGTGCCAGCAGCTTAGCCCCGACTGGCACAGATACGCAGTATTTT
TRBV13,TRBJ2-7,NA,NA,CASSSIGEAYYEQYF,TGTGCCAGCAGCTCAATAGGGGAAGCTTACTACGAGCAGTACTTC
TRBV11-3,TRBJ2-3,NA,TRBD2,CASSLSPGTNTQYF,TGTGCCAGCAGCTTATCGCCAGGGACTAATACGCAGTATTTT
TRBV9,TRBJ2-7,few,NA,CASSGNGTPYEQYF,TGTGCCAGCAGCGGGAACGGGACACCTTACGAGCAGTACTTC
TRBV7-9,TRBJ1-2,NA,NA,CASSAKQGSDYGYTF,TGTGCCAGCAGCGCAAAGCAGGGGTCGGACTATGGCTACACCTTC
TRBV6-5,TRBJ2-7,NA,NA,CASSYGRGPSYEQYF,TGTGCCAGCAGTTACGGGCGGGGGCCGTCCTACGAGCAGTACTTC
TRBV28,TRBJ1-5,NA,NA,CASSLTGGIQPQHF,TGTGCCAGCAGTCTCACGGGGGGGATACAGCCCCAGCATTTT
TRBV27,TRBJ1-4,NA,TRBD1,CASSPTGGSTNEKLFF,TGTGCCAGCAGTCCGACAGGGGGCTCAACTAATGAAAAACTGTTTTTT
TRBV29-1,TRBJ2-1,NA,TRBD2,CSVGVAGDYEQFF,TGCAGCGTTGGAGTAGCGGGAGACTATGAGCAGTTCTTC
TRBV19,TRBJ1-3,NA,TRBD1,CASSTRADRGTGNTIYF,TGTGCCAGTAGTACCCGGGCCGACAGGGGCACTGGAAACACCATATATTTT
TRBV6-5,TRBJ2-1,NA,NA,CASSTGSSYNEQFF,TGTGCCAGCAGTACAGGGAGCTCCTACAATGAGCAGTTCTTC
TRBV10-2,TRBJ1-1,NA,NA,CASNSLQGVNTEAFF,TGCGCCAGCAATAGCCTACAGGGAGTCAACACTGAAGCTTTCTTT
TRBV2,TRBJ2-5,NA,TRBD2,CASSDLRGETQYF,TGTGCCAGCAGTGATCTGCGGGGGGAGACCCAGTACTTC
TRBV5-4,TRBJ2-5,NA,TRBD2,CASWLSEGGQETQYF,TGTGCCAGCTGGCTATCGGAGGGAGGGCAAGAGACCCAGTACTTC
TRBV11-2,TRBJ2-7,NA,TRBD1,CASSSNRGSYEQYF,TGTGCCAGCAGCTCTAACAGGGGGAGCTACGAGCAGTACTTC
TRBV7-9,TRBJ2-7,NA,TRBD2,CASSLLAGAGEQYF,TGTGCCAGCAGCTTATTAGCGGGAGCTGGCGAGCAGTACTTC
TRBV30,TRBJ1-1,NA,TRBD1,CAWEQGANEAFF,TGTGCCTGGGAACAGGGGGCCAATGAAGCTTTCTTT
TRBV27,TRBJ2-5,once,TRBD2,CASSLVPWTSGDGVETQYF,TGTGCCAGCAGTCTTGTCCCCTGGACTAGCGGGGACGGGGTGGAGACCCAGTACTTC
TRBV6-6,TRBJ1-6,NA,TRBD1,CASKEGANNSPLHF,TGTGCCAGCAAAGAGGGGGCGAATAATTCACCCCTCCACTTT
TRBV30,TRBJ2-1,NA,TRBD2,CAWIGLAGGPGQFF,TGTGCCTGGATCGGACTAGCGGGGGGGCCAGGGCAGTTCTTC
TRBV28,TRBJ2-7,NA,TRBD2,CASSPRLAGSYEQYF,TGTGCCAGCAGTCCCCGACTAGCGGGGTCCTACGAGCAGTACTTC
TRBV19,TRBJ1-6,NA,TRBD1,CASSGPGQGRAPLHF,TGTGCCAGTAGTGGTCCGGGACAGGGACGTGCACCCCTCCACTTT
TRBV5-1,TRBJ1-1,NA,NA,CASRHDSLLTEAFF,TGCGCCAGCAGACATGACAGTTTACTCACTGAAGCTTTCTTT
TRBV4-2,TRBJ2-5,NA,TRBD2,CASSRKLAGQETQYF,TGTGCCAGCAGCCGAAAACTAGCGGGCCAAGAGACCCAGTACTTC
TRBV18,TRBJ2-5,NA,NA,CASSPRPDQETQYF,TGTGCCAGCTCACCACGGCCAGACCAAGAGACCCAGTACTTC
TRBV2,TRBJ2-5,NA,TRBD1,CATGQERFQETQYF,TGTGCCACAGGACAGGAAAGGTTTCAAGAGACCCAGTACTTC
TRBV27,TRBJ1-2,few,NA,CASSSGDRGVHGYTF,TGTGCCAGCAGTTCGGGGGACCGGGGGGTTCATGGCTACACCTTC
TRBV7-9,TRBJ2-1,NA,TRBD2,CASSGGVAGTTYNEQFF,TGTGCCAGCAGCGGAGGGGTAGCGGGCACGACCTACAATGAGCAGTTCTTC
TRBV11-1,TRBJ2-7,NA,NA,CASSERTGQYF,TGTGCCAGCAGCGAACGTACTGGGCAGTACTTC
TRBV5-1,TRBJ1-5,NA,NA,CASSFSENQPQHF,TGCGCCAGCAGCTTCTCCGAGAATCAGCCCCAGCATTTT
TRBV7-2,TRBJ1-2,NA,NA,CASSLGLALGGYTF,TGTGCCAGCAGCTTAGGGCTAGCCTTAGGGGGCTACACCTTC
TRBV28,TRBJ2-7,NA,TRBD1,CASSLPRDSNEQYF,TGTGCCAGCAGTCTTCCCCGGGACAGCAACGAGCAGTACTTC
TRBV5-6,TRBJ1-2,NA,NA,CASSLDAGNYGYTF,TGTGCCAGCAGCTTGGATGCAGGGAACTATGGCTACACCTTC
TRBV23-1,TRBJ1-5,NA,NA,CASSQYPAGPQHF,TGCGCCAGCAGTCAATATCCGGCGGGGCCCCAGCATTTT
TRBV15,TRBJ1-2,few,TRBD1,CATSRTGGYYGYTF,TGTGCCACCAGCAGAACAGGGGGGTACTATGGCTACACCTTC
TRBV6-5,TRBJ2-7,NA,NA,CASSYSSAGNEQYF,TGTGCCAGCAGTTACTCATCGGCGGGCAACGAGCAGTACTTC
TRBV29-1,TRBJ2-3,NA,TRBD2,CSVRAGGPDTQYF,TGCAGCGTGCGGGCGGGGGGCCCAGATACGCAGTATTTT
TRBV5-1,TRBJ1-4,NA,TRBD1,CASSLDRNEKLFF,TGCGCCAGCAGCCTGGACAGGAACGAAAAACTGTTTTTT
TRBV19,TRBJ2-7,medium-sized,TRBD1,CATQTGEFGEQYF,TGTGCCACTCAGACAGGGGAATTTGGCGAGCAGTACTTC
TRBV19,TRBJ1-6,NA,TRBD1,CASSGTGNSPLHF,TGTGCCAGTAGTGGGACAGGAAATTCACCCCTCCACTTT
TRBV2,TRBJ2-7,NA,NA,CASRATPSEQYF,TGTGCCAGCAGGGCGACACCTTCCGAGCAGTACTTC
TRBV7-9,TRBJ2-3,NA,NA,CASSLLSTDTQYF,TGTGCCAGCAGCTTGTTAAGCACAGATACGCAGTATTTT
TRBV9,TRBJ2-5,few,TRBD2,CASSGSGGGPGETQYF,TGTGCCAGCAGCGGTAGCGGGGGGGGACCGGGGGAGACCCAGTACTTC
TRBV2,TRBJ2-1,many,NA,CASTAWAEGEQFF,TGTGCCAGCACCGCTTGGGCAGAGGGTGAGCAGTTCTTC
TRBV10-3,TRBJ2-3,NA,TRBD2,CAISETKGTSGGATDTQYF,TGTGCCATCAGTGAGACCAAAGGGACTAGCGGGGGTGCCACAGATACGCAGTATTTT
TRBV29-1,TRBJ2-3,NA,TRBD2,CSVEKAGGSTDTQYF,TGCAGCGTTGAAAAAGCGGGGGGTAGCACAGATACGCAGTATTTT
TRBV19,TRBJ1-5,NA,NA,CASSMATGTVGWNQPQHF,TGTGCCAGTAGTATGGCGACAGGTACTGTAGGGTGGAATCAGCCCCAGCATTTT
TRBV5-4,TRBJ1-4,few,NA,CASRGGQNEKLFF,TGTGCCAGCAGGGGGGGGCAGAATGAAAAACTGTTTTTT
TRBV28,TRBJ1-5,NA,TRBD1,CASSPSSGTGRQPQHF,TGTGCCAGCAGCCCTTCGTCCGGGACAGGGAGGCAGCCCCAGCATTTT
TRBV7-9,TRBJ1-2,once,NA,CASDGAGAYWHHGYTF,TGTGCCAGCGACGGGGCAGGGGCTTATTGGCACCATGGCTACACCTTC
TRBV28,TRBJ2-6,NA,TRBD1,CASSWDRGKYSGANVLTF,TGTGCCAGCAGTTGGGACAGGGGAAAATACTCTGGGGCCAACGTCCTGACTTTC